This T cell receptor beta chain came from a study of blood T cell repertoires in COVID-19. As for the study in general: The United States, Italy and Spain provided the acute and convalescent COVID-19 samples.

With 1 base clipped from V and 0 bases from J, the junction kept 10 bases outside the gene matches. CDR1 and CDR2 (germline): SQVTM, ANQGSEA. The CDR3 extends over 18 amino acids. Participants were aged about 18 to 100 years from 20 to 30 US areas. The repertoire was sequenced with immunoSEQ multiplex PCR; TCRdb's copy has only in-frame clones and lacks some. The table has some 250,000 clones, around 93% seen once. The clonotype comes from a human donor in a cohort exposed to, infected with or recovered from COVID-19 (not recorded which). The donor label of this sample is uncertain. The V gene is TRBV29-1, the J gene TRBJ2-1; 9 bases fit TRBD2. The sample consisted of PBMCs or T cells enriched from blood (not recorded which). CDR3 residues: CSVEGVSGGSSSYNEQFF. The CDR3 coding sequence is TGCAGCGTTGAAGGGGTTAGCGGGGGATCGAGCTCCTACAATGAGCAGTTCTTC.